The 3 T cell receptor beta chains below all came from one sample that was sequenced in a study of beta chain features in type 1 diabetes. General study findings and limits: A moderate, significant TCRB CDR3 shortening appeared in type 1 diabetes across four CD4+ subsets.

These receptors have no known antigen. Expressed TCRB transcripts got sequenced, as all isolated RNA was reverse transcribed. Produced via immunoSEQ multiplex PCR; TCRdb's table is partial and in-frame only. The sample shows hundreds of thousands of clones, 13% of them seen only once. The sample taken for sequencing was naive CD4+ T cells from blood. The source of these receptors is a man aged 18 to 30 with type 1 diabetes.

The chain recombines TRBV19 with TRBJ2-1; possible D gene TRBD1, 6 bases. CDR1 is LNHDA and CDR2 is SQIVND in the germline V gene (reference sequence). CDR3 length: 15 amino acids. The V end lost 1 base, the J end lost 5 bases, and 12 bases lay between the germline ends. The CDR3 loop is CASSIGWTDHNEQFF. In DNA, the CDR3 is TGTGCCAGTAGTATAGGCTGGACAGATCACAATGAGCAGTTCTTC.

This clone has only a few counts. This chain connects TRBV7-2 to TRBJ1-1; tentative D call: TRBD1 (6 bases). The V end lost 4 bases, the J end lost 5 bases, and 14 bases lay between the germline ends. The CDR3 extends over 14 amino acids. Germline CDR1 and CDR2: SGHTA and FQGNSA. The CDR3: CASSSKTGSTEAFF. Here the CDR3 DNA reads TGTGCCAGCAGCTCCAAGACAGGCAGTACTGAAGCTTTCTTT.

Points on this clone: Other nucleotide sequences from this sample produce the same CDR3. This chain connects TRBV7-9 to TRBJ2-7, with D possibly being TRBD1 or TRBD2 (5 bases each). Germline-derived CDR1 and CDR2 are SEHNR and FQNEAQ (reference sequence). The CDR3 has 14 residues. Trimming took 4 bases from V and 2 from J, leaving 12 bases between them. The CDR3 DNA reads as TGTGCCAGCAGCTCCGGGACCGGGACCTACGAGCAGTACTTC. Residues: CASSSGTGTYEQYF.